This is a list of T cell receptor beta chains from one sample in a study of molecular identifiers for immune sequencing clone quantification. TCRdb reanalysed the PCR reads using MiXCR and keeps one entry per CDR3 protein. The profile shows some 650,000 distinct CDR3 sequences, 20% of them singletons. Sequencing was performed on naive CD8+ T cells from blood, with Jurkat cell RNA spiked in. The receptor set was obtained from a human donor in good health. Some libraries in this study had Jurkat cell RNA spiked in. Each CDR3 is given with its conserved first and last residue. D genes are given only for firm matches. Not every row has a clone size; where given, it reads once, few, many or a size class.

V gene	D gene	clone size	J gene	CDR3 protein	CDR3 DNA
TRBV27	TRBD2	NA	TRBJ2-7	CASSPRDGGIYEQYF	TGTGCCAGCAGTCCCCGGGACGGGGGGATCTACGAGCAGTACTTC
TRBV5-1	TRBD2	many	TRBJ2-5	CASSLGLAGQETQYF	TGCGCCAGCAGCTTGGGACTAGCGGGGCAAGAGACCCAGTACTTC
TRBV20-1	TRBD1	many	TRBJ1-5	CSARGQGLNQPQHF	TGCAGTGCTAGGGGACAGGGGCTCAATCAGCCCCAGCATTTT
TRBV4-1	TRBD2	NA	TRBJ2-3	CASSQDGGRAVEGTDTQYF	TGCGCCAGCAGCCAAGATGGAGGGAGGGCCGTGGAAGGCACAGATACGCAGTATTTT
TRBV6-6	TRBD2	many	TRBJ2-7	CASSYSGGGSYEQYF	TGTGCCAGCAGTTACTCCGGCGGGGGATCCTACGAGCAGTACTTC
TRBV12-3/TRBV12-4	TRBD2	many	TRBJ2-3	CASMGTSGSDTQYF	TGTGCCAGCATGGGGACTAGCGGCTCAGATACGCAGTATTTT
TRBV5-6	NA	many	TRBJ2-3	CASSLWGLITDTQYF	TGTGCCAGCAGCTTGTGGGGACTCATCACAGATACGCAGTATTTT
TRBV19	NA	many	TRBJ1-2	CASSIIGTGYTF	TGTGCCAGTAGTATAATAGGGACCGGCTACACCTTC
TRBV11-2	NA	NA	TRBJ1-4	CASSLAEDADEKLFF	TGTGCCAGCAGCTTAGCGGAGGACGCCGATGAAAAACTGTTTTTT
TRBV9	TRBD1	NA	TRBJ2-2	CASSVLVGTGSPGELFF	TGTGCCAGCAGCGTTCTAGTCGGGACAGGATCACCCGGGGAGCTGTTTTTT
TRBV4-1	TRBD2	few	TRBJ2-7	CASSHGLAGDEQYF	TGCGCCAGCAGCCACGGACTAGCGGGGGACGAGCAGTACTTC
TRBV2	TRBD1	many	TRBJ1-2	CASTLDRLGHYGYTF	TGTGCCAGCACCCTGGACAGGTTAGGACACTATGGCTACACCTTC
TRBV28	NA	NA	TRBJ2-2	CASSRWGGTGTGGLFF	TGTGCCAGCAGCCGATGGGGCGGGACGGGCACCGGGGGGCTGTTTTTT
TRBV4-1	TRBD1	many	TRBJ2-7	CASSQAPGQGPYEQYF	TGCGCCAGCAGCCAAGCCCCGGGACAGGGTCCCTACGAGCAGTACTTC
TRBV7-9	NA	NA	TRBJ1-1	CASGEGNEAFF	TGCGCCAGCGGGGAGGGGAATGAAGCTTTCTTT
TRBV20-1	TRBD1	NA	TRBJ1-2	CSARDHDRAWNCGYTF	TGCAGTGCTAGAGACCACGACAGGGCCTGGAACTGTGGCTACACCTTC
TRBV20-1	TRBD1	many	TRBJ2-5	CSAANRDSLQETQYF	TGCAGTGCTGCAAACCGGGACAGTCTCCAAGAGACCCAGTACTTC
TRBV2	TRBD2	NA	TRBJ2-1	CASRERGGSYNEQFF	TGTGCCAGCAGAGAGCGGGGGGGATCCTACAATGAGCAGTTCTTC
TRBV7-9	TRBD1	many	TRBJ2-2	CASSPRDRGNTGELFF	TGTGCCAGCAGCCCCCGGGACAGGGGAAACACCGGGGAGCTGTTTTTT
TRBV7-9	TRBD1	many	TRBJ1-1	CASLGTENTEAFF	TGTGCCAGCCTCGGGACAGAGAACACTGAAGCTTTCTTT
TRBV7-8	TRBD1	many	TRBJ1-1	CASSSLNQGATEAFF	TGTGCCAGCAGCTCGCTGAACCAGGGGGCCACTGAAGCTTTCTTT
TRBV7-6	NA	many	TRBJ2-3	CASSLTGSGRVITDTQYF	TGTGCCAGCAGCTTAACTGGGTCCGGCAGGGTAATCACAGATACGCAGTATTTT
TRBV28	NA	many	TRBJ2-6	CASSDYRAGANVLTF	TGTGCCAGCAGTGATTACAGGGCTGGGGCCAACGTCCTGACTTTC
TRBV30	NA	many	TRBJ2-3	CAWSVGLSTDTQYF	TGTGCCTGGAGTGTCGGGCTTAGCACAGATACGCAGTATTTT
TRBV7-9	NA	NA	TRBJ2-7	CASSGTVSSYEQYF	TGTGCCAGCAGCGGAACCGTGAGCTCCTACGAGCAGTACTTC
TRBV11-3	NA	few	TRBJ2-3	CASSWSGAFTDTQYF	TGTGCCAGCAGCTGGTCGGGGGCATTCACAGATACGCAGTATTTT
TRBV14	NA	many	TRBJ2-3	CASSQEAVTQYF	TGTGCCAGCAGCCAAGAAGCAGTTACGCAGTATTTT
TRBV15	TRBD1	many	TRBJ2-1	CATSRRTGGTDNEQFF	TGTGCCACCAGCAGACGTACAGGGGGCACAGACAATGAGCAGTTCTTC
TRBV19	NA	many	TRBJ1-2	CASSMSGDAYGYTF	TGTGCCAGTAGTATGTCAGGGGACGCTTATGGCTACACCTTC
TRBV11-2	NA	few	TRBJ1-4	CASSLGRAATNEKLFF	TGTGCCAGCAGCTTAGGCCGGGCTGCAACTAATGAAAAACTGTTTTTT
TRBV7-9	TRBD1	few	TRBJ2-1	CASSKDRGNNEQFF	TGTGCCAGCAGCAAGGACAGGGGCAACAATGAGCAGTTCTTC
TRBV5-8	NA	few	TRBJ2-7	CASSSDYYEQYF	TGTGCCAGCAGCTCGGACTACTACGAGCAGTACTTC
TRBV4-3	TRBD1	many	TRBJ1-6	CASSQDNTGALNSPLHF	TGCGCCAGCAGCCAAGATAATACAGGGGCACTTAATTCACCCCTCCACTTT
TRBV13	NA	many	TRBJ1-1	CASSLKGVMNTEAFF	TGTGCCAGCAGCTTAAAGGGGGTTATGAACACTGAAGCTTTCTTT
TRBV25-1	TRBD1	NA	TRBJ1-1	CVSGTGEAFF	TGTGTCAGCGGGACAGGTGAAGCTTTCTTT
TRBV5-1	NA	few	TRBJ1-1	CASSLAGLQALVGPEASF	TGCGCCAGCAGCTTGGCAGGCCTCCAGGCCCTAGTAGGTCCTGAAGCTTCCTTT
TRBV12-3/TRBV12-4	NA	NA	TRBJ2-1	CASSSSRLVQFF	TGTGCCAGCAGTTCCTCTCGCTTGGTGCAGTTCTTC
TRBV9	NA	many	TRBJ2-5	CASSVVVRYDPRLQETQYF	TGTGCCAGCAGCGTAGTTGTACGGTACGACCCGCGCCTCCAAGAGACCCAGTACTTC
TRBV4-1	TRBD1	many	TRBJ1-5	CASSQGVTGGGNQPQHF	TGCGCCAGCAGCCAAGGGGTCACAGGGGGTGGCAATCAGCCCCAGCATTTT
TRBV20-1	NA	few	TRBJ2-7	CSARDAARGVVGELYEQYF	TGCAGTGCTAGAGACGCAGCAAGGGGTGTCGTCGGGGAACTCTACGAGCAGTACTTC
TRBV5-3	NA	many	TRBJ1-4	CASSLGTANEKLFF	TGTGCCAGCAGCTTGGGGACGGCTAATGAAAAACTGTTTTTT
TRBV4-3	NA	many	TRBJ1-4	CASSQEFIGVDGNEKLFF	TGCGCCAGCAGCCAAGAATTTATCGGGGTGGATGGTAATGAAAAACTGTTTTTT
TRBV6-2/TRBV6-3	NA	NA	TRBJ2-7	CASSLLGYSYEQYF	TGTGCCAGCAGTTTACTGGGCTACTCCTACGAGCAGTACTTC
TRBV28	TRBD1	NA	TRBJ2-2	CASSSPGGNTGELFF	TGTGCCAGCAGTTCCCCAGGGGGTAACACCGGGGAGCTGTTTTTT
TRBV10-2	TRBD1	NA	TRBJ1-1	CASRDRVGTEAFF	TGCGCCAGCAGGGACAGGGTGGGCACTGAAGCTTTCTTT
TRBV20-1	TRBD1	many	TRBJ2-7	CSARTGDHYEQYF	TGCAGTGCTAGGACAGGGGACCACTACGAGCAGTACTTC
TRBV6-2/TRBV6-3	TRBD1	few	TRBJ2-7	CASSYEFILGTGDYEQYF	TGTGCCAGCAGTTACGAATTCATTCTAGGGACAGGGGACTACGAGCAGTACTTC
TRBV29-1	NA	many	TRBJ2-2	CSVETRGAGELFF	TGCAGCGTTGAAACCAGGGGGGCCGGGGAGCTGTTTTTT
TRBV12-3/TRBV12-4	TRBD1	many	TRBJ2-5	CASRMTGYQETQYF	TGTGCCAGCAGAATGACAGGGTACCAAGAGACCCAGTACTTC
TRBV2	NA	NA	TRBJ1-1	CASSEGPLPPLNIEAFF	TGTGCCAGCAGTGAAGGCCCACTCCCCCCCCTAAACATTGAGGCTTTCTTT
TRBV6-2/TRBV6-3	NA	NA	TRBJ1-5	CASRPPGAVLGQPQHF	TGTGCCAGCAGGCCCCCGGGGGCAGTCCTTGGTCAGCCCCAGCATTTT
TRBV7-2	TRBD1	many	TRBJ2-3	CASSHSWTGTGRSDTQYF	TGTGCCAGCAGCCACTCCTGGACCGGGACAGGAAGATCAGATACGCAGTATTTT
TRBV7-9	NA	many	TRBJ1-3	CASSSDGDTIYF	TGTGCCAGCAGCTCAGACGGGGACACCATATATTTT
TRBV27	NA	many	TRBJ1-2	CASSYNGYTF	TGTGCCAGCAGTTATAATGGCTACACCTTC